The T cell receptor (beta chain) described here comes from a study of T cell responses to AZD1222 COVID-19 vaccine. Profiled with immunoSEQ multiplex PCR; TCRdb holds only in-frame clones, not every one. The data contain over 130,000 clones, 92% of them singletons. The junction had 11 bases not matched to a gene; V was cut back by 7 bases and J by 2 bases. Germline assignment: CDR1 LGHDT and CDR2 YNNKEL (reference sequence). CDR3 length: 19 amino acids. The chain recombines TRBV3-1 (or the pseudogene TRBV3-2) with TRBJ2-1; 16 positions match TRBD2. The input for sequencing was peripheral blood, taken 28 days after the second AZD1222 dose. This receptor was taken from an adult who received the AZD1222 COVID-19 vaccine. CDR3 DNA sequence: TGTGCCAGCACAGGGACTAGCGGGGGGGCCTTCACCCCCTACAATGAGCAGTTCTTC. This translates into CASTGTSGGAFTPYNEQFF.